A selection of T cell receptor beta chains follows, all from one sample in a study of CD8+CD57+ T cells in acquired aplastic anemia. TCRdb independently ran MiXCR on the reads; one entry per CDR3 protein. The repertoire holds approximately 300,000 distinct CDR3 sequences, about three fifths seen once, with approximately 1.3% in the top ten. The sequenced sample consisted of sorted CD4+, CD8+, or CD8+CD57+ T cells (not recorded which) from PBMCs. These TCRs come from a human donor with aplastic anemia. Both conserved end residues are part of each CDR3. The order of the fields is J gene, V gene, clone size, D gene, CDR3 protein, CDR3 DNA. A D gene is named only where the DNA matches it firmly. Size is stated for part of the rows, as once, few or many counts, or as a class when the clone is expanded.

j_call: TRBJ2-5; v_call: TRBV7-9; clone_size: -; d_call: TRBD2; cdr3_aa: CASSSRDLAGGPLETQYF; cdr3_nt: TGTGCCAGCAGCTCTAGGGATCTAGCGGGAGGGCCTTTGGAGACCCAGTACTTC
j_call: TRBJ2-3; v_call: TRBV2; clone_size: -; d_call: -; cdr3_aa: CASSQKSIEETDTQYF; cdr3_nt: TGTGCCAGCAGCCAAAAATCAATCGAAGAGACAGATACGCAGTATTTT
j_call: TRBJ2-1; v_call: TRBV2; clone_size: many; d_call: -; cdr3_aa: CASSEFMTRGQFF; cdr3_nt: TGTGCCAGCAGTGAATTTATGACCAGGGGGCAGTTCTTC
j_call: TRBJ2-3; v_call: TRBV6-4; clone_size: -; d_call: -; cdr3_aa: CASSDSETDTQYF; cdr3_nt: TGTGCCAGCAGTGACTCAGAGACAGATACGCAGTATTTT
j_call: TRBJ1-1; v_call: TRBV29-1; clone_size: -; d_call: TRBD1; cdr3_aa: CSVYRGQMNTEAFF; cdr3_nt: TGCAGCGTTTACAGGGGACAGATGAACACTGAAGCTTTCTTT
j_call: TRBJ2-7; v_call: TRBV15; clone_size: -; d_call: -; cdr3_aa: CATSRGGASYEQYF; cdr3_nt: TGTGCCACCAGCAGAGGGGGGGCCTCCTACGAGCAGTACTTC
j_call: TRBJ2-1; v_call: TRBV4-1; clone_size: -; d_call: -; cdr3_aa: CASSQGQTYNEQFF; cdr3_nt: TGCGCCAGCAGCCAAGGACAGACCTACAATGAGCAGTTCTTC
j_call: TRBJ1-2; v_call: TRBV24-1; clone_size: -; d_call: -; cdr3_aa: CATSDLKGWDGYTF; cdr3_nt: TGTGCCACCAGTGATTTGAAGGGCTGGGATGGCTACACCTTC
j_call: TRBJ1-2; v_call: TRBV9; clone_size: few; d_call: TRBD1; cdr3_aa: CASSDRDSTF; cdr3_nt: TGTGCCAGCAGCGACCGGGACAGCACCTTC
j_call: TRBJ1-4; v_call: TRBV20-1; clone_size: -; d_call: -; cdr3_aa: CSAAAGSKEGF; cdr3_nt: TGCAGTGCTGCAGCCGGGTCCAAAGAAGGTTTT
j_call: TRBJ2-5; v_call: TRBV7-9; clone_size: many; d_call: TRBD2; cdr3_aa: CASSLVASGGVQETQYF; cdr3_nt: TGTGCCAGCAGCTTAGTGGCTAGCGGGGGGGTACAAGAGACCCAGTACTTC
j_call: TRBJ1-2; v_call: TRBV10-3; clone_size: few; d_call: -; cdr3_aa: CATRTGGYTF; cdr3_nt: TGTGCCACTAGGACCGGGGGCTACACCTTC
j_call: TRBJ1-2; v_call: TRBV14; clone_size: -; d_call: -; cdr3_aa: CASSQESLRLNQGNGYTF; cdr3_nt: TGTGCCAGCAGCCAAGAATCCCTAAGACTAAATCAGGGCAATGGCTACACCTTC
j_call: TRBJ2-1; v_call: TRBV24-1; clone_size: -; d_call: TRBD1; cdr3_aa: CATSDPRQGAINEQFF; cdr3_nt: TGTGCCACCAGTGACCCGAGACAGGGGGCCATCAATGAGCAGTTCTTC
j_call: TRBJ2-7; v_call: TRBV7-8; clone_size: -; d_call: -; cdr3_aa: CASSLWGFYEQYF; cdr3_nt: TGTGCCAGCAGCTTATGGGGGTTCTACGAGCAGTACTTC
j_call: TRBJ2-3; v_call: TRBV5-8; clone_size: -; d_call: TRBD2; cdr3_aa: CASSFSGETTDTQYF; cdr3_nt: TGTGCCAGCAGCTTTAGCGGGGAGACCACAGATACGCAGTATTTT
j_call: TRBJ1-1; v_call: TRBV5-5; clone_size: -; d_call: -; cdr3_aa: CASSIGTNTEAFF; cdr3_nt: TGTGCCAGCAGCATCGGGACGAACACTGAAGCTTTCTTT
j_call: TRBJ2-7; v_call: TRBV6-1; clone_size: -; d_call: TRBD2; cdr3_aa: CASRDRAGEDEQYF; cdr3_nt: TGTGCCAGCAGAGATCGGGCGGGGGAGGACGAGCAGTACTTC
j_call: TRBJ2-3; v_call: TRBV12-3/TRBV12-4; clone_size: once; d_call: -; cdr3_aa: CASRLSSEQYF; cdr3_nt: TGTGCCAGCAGGCTTAGCAGTGAGCAGTATTTT
j_call: TRBJ2-7; v_call: TRBV25-1; clone_size: -; d_call: -; cdr3_aa: CACSERQGPSYEQYF; cdr3_nt: TGTGCCTGCAGTGAACGGCAGGGGCCTTCCTACGAGCAGTACTTC
j_call: TRBJ2-5; v_call: TRBV29-1; clone_size: once; d_call: TRBD2; cdr3_aa: CSGGLAGEVSETQYF; cdr3_nt: TGCAGCGGGGGACTAGCGGGAGAGGTTTCAGAGACCCAGTACTTC
j_call: TRBJ2-5; v_call: TRBV6-6; clone_size: many; d_call: -; cdr3_aa: CASSYPATQYF; cdr3_nt: TGTGCCAGCAGTTACCCAGCGACCCAGTACTTC
j_call: TRBJ1-6; v_call: TRBV6-5; clone_size: many; d_call: -; cdr3_aa: CASTRGDYNSPLHF; cdr3_nt: TGTGCCAGCACGCGGGGGGACTATAATTCACCCCTCCACTTT
j_call: TRBJ1-5; v_call: TRBV6-1; clone_size: few; d_call: -; cdr3_aa: CASSEGRDQPQHF; cdr3_nt: TGTGCCAGCAGTGAAGGACGGGATCAGCCCCAGCATTTT
j_call: TRBJ2-1; v_call: TRBV29-1; clone_size: -; d_call: TRBD2; cdr3_aa: CSAEGGGLAGGRINEQFF; cdr3_nt: TGCAGCGCCGAAGGCGGGGGACTAGCGGGGGGCCGAATCAATGAGCAGTTCTTC
j_call: TRBJ2-1; v_call: TRBV29-1; clone_size: -; d_call: TRBD2; cdr3_aa: CSVEGASGGSYNEQFF; cdr3_nt: TGCAGCGTTGAAGGGGCTAGCGGGGGGTCCTACAATGAGCAGTTCTTC
j_call: TRBJ1-2; v_call: TRBV7-9; clone_size: many; d_call: -; cdr3_aa: CASSLVAGTYGYTF; cdr3_nt: TGTGCCAGCAGCTTAGTCGCAGGGACTTATGGCTACACCTTC
j_call: TRBJ1-6; v_call: TRBV9; clone_size: -; d_call: -; cdr3_aa: CASSGRGGQDSPLHF; cdr3_nt: TGTGCCAGCAGCGGGAGGGGGGGGCAGGATTCACCCCTCCACTTT
j_call: TRBJ1-4; v_call: TRBV10-3; clone_size: once; d_call: TRBD1; cdr3_aa: CAISVGQGVSKLFF; cdr3_nt: TGTGCCATCAGTGTCGGACAGGGCGTTTCAAAACTGTTTTTT
j_call: TRBJ2-7; v_call: TRBV7-3; clone_size: -; d_call: -; cdr3_aa: CASSASEGGYEQYF; cdr3_nt: TGCGCCAGCAGCGCCTCCGAGGGTGGCTACGAGCAGTACTTC
j_call: TRBJ2-1; v_call: TRBV2; clone_size: -; d_call: TRBD2; cdr3_aa: CASSILAGGAYNEQFF; cdr3_nt: TGTGCCAGCAGTATACTAGCGGGGGGTGCCTACAATGAGCAGTTCTTC
j_call: TRBJ1-1; v_call: TRBV10-3; clone_size: -; d_call: TRBD1; cdr3_aa: CAIRNRGMSTEAFF; cdr3_nt: TGTGCCATCAGAAACAGGGGGATGAGCACTGAAGCTTTCTTT
j_call: TRBJ1-6; v_call: TRBV9; clone_size: -; d_call: -; cdr3_aa: CASSVGGANSPLHF; cdr3_nt: TGTGCCAGCAGCGTCGGGGGGGCTAATTCACCCCTCCACTTT
j_call: TRBJ2-1; v_call: TRBV29-1; clone_size: -; d_call: TRBD1; cdr3_aa: CSVRTGISYNEQFF; cdr3_nt: TGCAGCGTTCGGACAGGGATCTCCTACAATGAGCAGTTCTTC
j_call: TRBJ1-1; v_call: TRBV7-3; clone_size: -; d_call: -; cdr3_aa: CASSAPSGTEAFF; cdr3_nt: TGTGCCAGCAGCGCTCCCTCGGGCACTGAAGCTTTCTTT
j_call: TRBJ2-5; v_call: TRBV11-2; clone_size: -; d_call: -; cdr3_aa: CARETQYF; cdr3_nt: TGTGCCAGAGAGACCCAGTACTTC
j_call: TRBJ1-1; v_call: TRBV9; clone_size: -; d_call: TRBD1; cdr3_aa: CASSFRTGDSVNTEAFF; cdr3_nt: TGTGCCAGCAGCTTTCGTACAGGGGACTCGGTCAACACTGAAGCTTTCTTT
j_call: TRBJ2-7; v_call: TRBV19; clone_size: -; d_call: -; cdr3_aa: CASSIGVGASYEQYF; cdr3_nt: TGTGCCAGTAGTATAGGGGTGGGGGCAAGCTACGAGCAGTACTTC
j_call: TRBJ2-2; v_call: TRBV24-1; clone_size: -; d_call: TRBD1; cdr3_aa: CATSDRTGGRSGELFF; cdr3_nt: TGTGCCACCAGTGATAGGACAGGGGGCAGAAGCGGGGAGCTGTTTTTT
j_call: TRBJ1-5; v_call: TRBV20-1; clone_size: -; d_call: -; cdr3_aa: CSARRASGYNEPQHF; cdr3_nt: TGCAGTGCTAGACGGGCTAGCGGTTACAATGAGCCCCAGCATTTT
j_call: TRBJ2-7; v_call: TRBV2; clone_size: -; d_call: TRBD1; cdr3_aa: CASRTGYAGEQYF; cdr3_nt: TGTGCCAGCAGGACAGGGTATGCAGGCGAGCAGTACTTC
j_call: TRBJ2-3; v_call: TRBV24-1; clone_size: -; d_call: -; cdr3_aa: CATSDLSLGSTDTQYF; cdr3_nt: TGTGCCACCAGTGATTTGTCGCTGGGAAGCACAGATACGCAGTATTTT
j_call: TRBJ1-2; v_call: TRBV19; clone_size: -; d_call: -; cdr3_aa: CASSENYGYTF; cdr3_nt: TGTGCCAGTAGTGAGAACTATGGCTACACCTTC
j_call: TRBJ2-7; v_call: TRBV2; clone_size: -; d_call: TRBD1; cdr3_aa: CASSEWRTGRETYEQYF; cdr3_nt: TGTGCCAGCAGTGAATGGAGGACAGGGCGGGAAACCTACGAGCAGTACTTC
j_call: TRBJ2-4; v_call: TRBV30; clone_size: -; d_call: TRBD2; cdr3_aa: CAWSVPGTSGKNIQYF; cdr3_nt: TGTGCCTGGAGTGTACCCGGGACTAGCGGCAAAAACATTCAGTACTTC
j_call: TRBJ2-7; v_call: TRBV20-1; clone_size: -; d_call: TRBD1; cdr3_aa: CSARGQGTGEQYF; cdr3_nt: TGCAGTGCTAGAGGACAGGGAACGGGGGAGCAGTACTTC